This T cell receptor beta chain was obtained from a study of blood T cells in healthy people across ages (dated by TCRdb to between 2014 and 2016). For context, the study as a whole: In model experiments, template switching captured about one uniquely barcoded TCR beta cDNA molecule for every two T cells. The study measured age-related changes in TCR beta repertoire diversity using deep sequencing normalized with unique cDNA molecular identifiers. The donors were split into four age groups: young (average 16 years), middle-aged (39), aged (62) and long-lived (roughly 77). To avoid experimental bias, donors of different ages were spread randomly across the sequencing lanes. Using the same blood draw, the study looked at two additional independent replicas of 1 million unique cDNA reads for two donors, one aged 18 to 30 and the other aged 80 or older. What the research found in general, with its limitations: Because donor CMV infection status was unknown, age-related changes in expanded clonotypes were potentially confounded. The percentage of naive T cells measured by flow cytometry correlated strongly with observed TCR beta diversity. Bulk unsorted PBMC profiling prevented conclusive comparison of naive and antigen-experienced compartments. Observed TCR beta diversity per million T cells fell roughly linearly with age, and a significant reduction was already apparent by age around 39. Estimates of total diversity based on one million sequenced T cells were regarded as lower bounds and as underestimates. Compared with the aged group, more naive CD4+ T cells, fewer expanded clones and increased TCR diversity were shown by the long-lived group, suggesting age selection.

A note on this clonotype: Its recognized antigen is unknown. Base qualities were left out, and no much larger clone turns up one base away.

The donors were 40 or so Caucasian individuals from Russia, aged roughly 6 to 95 years, who were systemically healthy. Approximately 11 milliliters of peripheral blood were drawn from each donor into EDTA-treated Vacutainer tubes. Ficoll-Paque density-gradient centrifugation was used to isolate PBMCs, with at least 7 million per sample. Total RNA was extracted from PBMCs with Trizol reagent, with at least 6 micrograms obtained per sample. Naive CD45RAhigh/CD27high T cell percentages were measured by flow cytometry on a PBMC aliquot from every donor. The germline V gene (reference sequence) sets CDR1 to DFQATT and CDR2 to SNEGSKA. The CDR3, from cysteine to phenylalanine, totals 13 residues. The entry retains the CDR3 DNA only, 39 bases that are in frame from base 1. Deletion took 6 bases off V and 2 bases off J, with a span of 13 bases between the germline ends. Receptor amplification or capture employed 5' RACE. For sequencing, an Illumina HiSeq 2500 was employed. A second about 7 to 12 cycle PCR used a sample-barcoded 5' primer and a J-beta primer mix. Each TCR beta cDNA molecule received a unique molecular identifier from a template-switch 5' adaptor carrying 12 random nucleotides. Each sample yielded at least 2.5 million CDR3-containing paired-end reads. All of the RNA was converted into first-strand cDNA using the Mint cDNA synthesis kit, with a TRBC-specific oligonucleotide serving as the primer. After uracil-DNA glycosylase treatment, a first 18-cycle PCR used universal primers M1SS and BC2_uni_R on all cDNA. The authors processed their data as follows. Each sample was normalized by randomly selecting 1 million high-quality reads, each carrying a distinct molecular identifier. Instead of being binned into consensus sequences, reads with shared molecular identifiers were discarded. MiTCR, run with a Q25 quality threshold and the strictest error-elimination algorithm, handled CDR3 identification, clonotype clustering and error correction. A nonparametric unseen species model using Euler transformation provided a lower-bound estimate of total TCR beta diversity. TCRdb handled the public reads itself, with Q25 trimming in fastp and clone calling in MiXCR, and kept productive beta chains. Each entry is one CDR3 protein sequence, shown with its most common DNA and genes. These V and J calls rely on TCRdb rather than the paper's analysis. This sample gives 1.5 million to 2 million distinct CDR3 sequences in total; around 48% of them show up just once. The ten largest make up approximately 2% of the sample.

The sample taken for sequencing was blood. The rearranged chain carries TRBV20-1 and TRBJ1-2; the D gene identity is not certain. This clonotype originated in a woman in her thirties or forties in good health. The CDR3 amino acid sequence is: CSAPEELNYGYTF. The DNA is as follows: TGCAGTGCCCCGGAGGAACTAAACTATGGCTACACCTTC.